The T cell receptor (beta chain) described here comes from a study of T-cell memory formation after mild COVID-19. For the study at large: There were largely donor-specific TCR clusters.

TCRdb reprocessed the 5' RACE reads via MiXCR and lists one record per CDR3 protein. This table holds about 150,000 distinct CDR3 sequences, about 14% found once. Overall study results and limits: Balance between CD4 and CD8 was seen in clones contracting day 15 to 85, and a CD4+ lean was seen in later expanders. A subset of responding clones appeared in pre-infection memory, suggesting cross-reactive memory joined. The authors did not confirm SARS-CoV-2 specificity of second-wave clones peaking day 37.

CDR1 and CDR2 from the germline V gene are SGHNT and YYREEE (reference sequence). There are 13 residues in the CDR3. V lost 1 base to trimming and J lost 7 bases, with 12 bases between them. As to this clonotype: Its antigen is as yet unknown.

Specimen: PBMCs or a T cell subset sorted from them (not recorded which). The sequence came from an adult woman who had mild COVID-19 (a few samples of this study predate the infection). Cell type and time point are not known. This chain connects TRBV5-4 to TRBJ2-7; TRBD1 is a possible D gene (6 bases). CDR3 in amino acids: CASSLRAGEEQYF. The CDR3 coding sequence is TGTGCCAGCAGCTTGAGGGCAGGGGAAGAGCAGTACTTC.